Each of the 25 T cell receptor beta chains below was sequenced from the same sample in a study of cytomegalovirus exposure and HLA in healthy donors. PCR primers comprised 60 Vbeta and 13 Jbeta primers. Profiled with immunoSEQ multiplex PCR; TCRdb holds only in-frame clones, not every one. The profile covers about 140,000 clones, with 78% appearing a single time and around 3% taken by the ten largest. Material for sequencing was PBMCs. The receptors originated from a female donor in good health and CMV-seronegative.

This clone was counted once. At one end, the junction sequence differs from germline, possibly due to a read error. The rearrangement uses TRBV13 and TRBJ2-1, with D unclear. This CDR3 spans 11 amino acids. Germline V gene sequence: CDR1 PRHDT, CDR2 FYEKMQ (reference sequence). This chain's CDR3 is CASSLGSAVLF. CDR3 nucleotides: TGTGCCAGCAGCTTAGGGAGTGCGGTGCTCTTC.

The chain combines TRBV30 with TRBJ1-2, with D tentatively TRBD1 (5 bases). The V end was cut by 1 base, the J end by 4 bases, with 7 bases between. The CDR3 spans 12 residues. Germline CDR1 and CDR2: GTSNPN and SVGIG (reference sequence). The CDR3 nucleotides are TGTGCCTGGAGTGACAGGCCCTATGGCTACACCTTC. As protein: CAWSDRPYGYTF.

The chain joins TRBV10-1 to TRBJ1-3; no clear D. In germline, CDR1 is WNHNN, CDR2 SYGVQD (reference sequence). V dropped 2 bases and J dropped 0 bases, with 8 bases sitting between them. The CDR3 has 15 residues. This chain's CDR3 is CASSEVNSSGNTIYF. DNA of the CDR3: TGCGCCAGCAGTGAGGTAAATAGCTCTGGAAACACCATATATTTT.

V usage is TRBV5-6 and J usage is TRBJ2-7; 8 bases line up with TRBD1. Germline CDR1 SGHDT, CDR2 YYEEEE. The V segment lost 3 bases and the J segment 6 bases; nucleotides outside the gene matches: 14. The CDR3 runs 16 residues. The CDR3 protein is CASSSKHRTGIGEQYF. CDR3 bases: TGTGCCAGCAGCTCCAAACATCGGACAGGGATAGGCGAGCAGTACTTC.

This chain joins TRBV11-3 and TRBJ2-4; a weak D match, TRBD2 (7 bases). This CDR3 region has 14 residues. Trimming stripped 5 bases from V and 5 bases from J, with 13 bases between. CDR1 is SGHNT and CDR2 is YENEEA in the germline V gene. The CDR3 sequence: CASSQGGGQNIQYF. The DNA of the CDR3 is TGTGCCAGCAGCCAAGGGGGGGGACAAAACATTCAGTACTTC.

This chain links TRBV6-6 with TRBJ1-2; no clear D gene. Trimming removed 2 bases at V and 4 bases at J, with 8 bases between. Germline V gene lookup returns CDR1 MNHNY and CDR2 SVGAGI (reference sequence). The CDR3 extends over 13 amino acids. CDR3 DNA: TGTGCCAGCAGTTACGGTCGGGTCTATGGCTACACCTTC. Translating gives CASSYGRVYGYTF.

The V and J genes are TRBV7-3 and TRBJ2-7; TRBD1 matches at 8 bases. J gave up 3 bases and V 2 bases, and 9 bases lay outside the gene matches. Germline V gives CDR1 SGHTA, CDR2 FQGTGA. The CDR3 is 16 residues long. The CDR3 DNA is TGTGCCAGCAGCTTAGAGCCCAGGGGGCCTCTCTACGAGCAGTACTTC. This sequence encodes CASSLEPRGPLYEQYF.

This rearrangement joins TRBV5-1 to TRBJ2-5, with 9 nucleotides matching TRBD1. Gene TRBJ2-7 matches the end of the DNA better, so the J call may be wrong. The germline V gene has CDR1 SGHRS and CDR2 YFSETQ. The length of the CDR3 is 14 residues. For the CDR3, the DNA is TGCGCCAGCAGCTCGGGACAGGGCCCCTACGAGCAGTACTTC. This gives the protein CASSSGQGPYEQYF.

V and J are TRBV28 and TRBJ1-2; tentative D call: TRBD1 (6 bases). The CDR3 has 14 amino acids. Deletions cut 5 bases from V and 8 bases from J, with 18 bases between. Germline CDR1 reads MDHEN; CDR2 reads SYDVKM. CDR3 protein: CASSVTGQHQGYTF. The CDR3 coding sequence is TGTGCCAGCAGTGTCACGGGACAACATCAGGGCTACACCTTC.

The rearrangement uses TRBV4-2 and TRBJ1-2; 7 nucleotides line up with TRBD1. This CDR3 region has 14 residues. Looked up from germline, CDR1 is LGHNA and CDR2 is YNFKEQ. The V segment lost 0 bases and the J segment 13 bases; nucleotides outside the gene matches: 11. DNA for the CDR3: TGTGCCAGCAGCCAAGAACTTGGGACAGCACAGTCCACCTTC. It yields the protein CASSQELGTAQSTF.

This clone showed up just a few times. The chain carries TRBV29-1 and TRBJ1-1; D gene unclear. CDR3 size: 12 residues. Germline V gene lookup returns CDR1 SQVTM and CDR2 ANQGSEA. V was pared by 2 bases and J by 5 bases, with 9 bases between. The CDR3 loop is CSVEQWRTEAFF. CDR3 DNA sequence: TGCAGCGTTGAACAGTGGAGGACTGAAGCTTTCTTT. The full variable domain, completed using reference TRBV29-1 and TRBJ1-1, is SAVISQKPSRDICQRGTSLTIQCQVDSQVTMMFWYRQQPGQSLTLIATANQGSEATYESGFVIDKFPISRPNLTFSTLTVSNMSPEDSSIYLCSVEQWRTEAFFGQGTRLTVV.

V usage is TRBV27 and J usage is TRBJ2-3; 11 nucleotides align to TRBD1. V shed 6 bases and J 2 bases; nucleotides not matched to a gene: 4. Germline CDR1 MNHEY, CDR2 SMNVEV (reference sequence). This CDR3 comprises 15 residues. The CDR3 DNA reads TGTGCCAGCAGACCGGACAGGGGGCACACAGATACGCAGTATTTT. Translation gives CASRPDRGHTDTQYF.

This clone was counted between two and nine times. The chain employs TRBV7-9 and TRBJ1-2; TRBD1 aligns across 8 bases. Trimming at V came to 5 bases and at J to 4 bases, leaving 9 bases not matched to a gene. The germline gives CDR1 SEHNR, CDR2 FQNEAQ (reference sequence). This CDR3 comprises 15 residues. The CDR3 sequence: CASSQTGQGLYGYTF. The CDR3 DNA sequence: TGTGCCAGCAGCCAAACCGGACAGGGCCTCTATGGCTACACCTTC.

The chain combines TRBV15 with TRBJ2-1; D may be TRBD2 (5 bases). V shed 1 base and J shed 0 bases, with 22 bases lying between them. Looked up from germline, CDR1 is LNHNV and CDR2 is YYDKDF (reference sequence). The CDR3 totals 20 residues. The CDR3: CATSRVVLLLGDGSYNEQFF. In nucleotides, the CDR3 is TGTGCCACCAGCAGAGTGGTCCTCTTACTAGGCGATGGCTCCTACAATGAGCAGTTCTTC.

The chain links TRBV9 to TRBJ2-1; D perhaps matches TRBD1 (6 bases). Germline V lookup: CDR1 SGDLS, CDR2 YYNGEE. V gave up 6 bases and J gave up 5 bases, with 12 bases separating them. The CDR3 length is 13 residues. The CDR3 protein is CASTLGADNEQFF. In DNA, the CDR3 is TGTGCCAGCACCTTGGGGGCGGACAATGAGCAGTTCTTC.

Note on this clone: A junction end diverges from the germline sequence, so it may reflect a read error. The chain couples TRBV5-1 to TRBJ1-2; D gene ambiguous. Germline V gene sequence: CDR1 SGHRS, CDR2 YFSETQ. The CDR3 is 12 amino acids. CDR3 residues: CASSLDSFGYPF. In nucleotides, the CDR3 is TGCGCCAGCAGCTTGGACAGTTTTGGCTACCCCTTC.

The chain has TRBV27 and TRBJ1-6; D gene uncertain. Trimming cost V 4 bases and J 8 bases, with 15 bases left between them. This CDR3 has 15 amino acids. CDR1 is MNHEY, CDR2 SMNVEV, per germline (reference sequence). The DNA of the CDR3 is TGTGCCAGCAGTTGGGGAGGGTCTAAGGATTCACCCCTCCACTTT. Residues: CASSWGGSKDSPLHF.

The J gene is TRBJ1-1, the V gene TRBV5-1; the D is unclear. V was shortened by 0 bases and J by 1 base, with 7 bases between the two germline ends. The CDR3 extends over 14 amino acids. CDR1 and CDR2 from the germline V gene are SGHRS and YFSETQ. The CDR3 DNA is TGCGCCAGCAGCTTGGGGAGCGGGAACACTGAAGCTTTCTTT. The encoded protein is CASSLGSGNTEAFF.

This clone was counted between two and nine times. V is TRBV12-5 and J is TRBJ1-2, with D possibly matching TRBD1 (6 bases). The V end lost 5 bases, the J end lost 1 base, and 11 bases lay between the germline ends. The CDR3 runs to 14 residues. Germline CDR1 LGHNT, CDR2 FRNRAP. The CDR3 DNA sequence: TGTGCTAGTGGTCACAGGGTTTTTAACTATGGCTACACCTTC. It is translated as CASGHRVFNYGYTF.

The CDR3 region has the DNA TGTGCCAGCAGGGGGCTAGCGGGAGGCTACGAGCAGTACTTC. Amino acids: CASRGLAGGYEQYF. This chain uses TRBV27 with TRBJ2-7; 11 positions match TRBD2. V shed 6 bases and J 3 bases; nucleotides not matched to a gene: 4. In germline, CDR1 is MNHEY, CDR2 SMNVEV (reference sequence). The CDR3 has 14 residues.

The V call is TRBV4-3, the J call TRBJ2-2; maybe TRBD2 (6 bases). Germline CDR1 LGHNA, CDR2 YSLEER. The CDR3 runs 17 residues. The V and J ends lost 0 bases and 7 bases respectively, with 18 bases between them. Written as DNA, the CDR3 is TGCGCCAGCAGCCAAGAACCCGGGGGACGGATAGGCGGGGAGCTGTTTTTT. Its protein is CASSQEPGGRIGGELFF.

This sequence joins TRBV7-2 and TRBJ2-7, with no clear D. Germline V gives CDR1 SGHTA, CDR2 FQGNSA. This CDR3 region has 13 residues. With 5 bases removed from V and 9 bases from J, the gap between germline ends came to 17 bases. CDR3 sequence: CASSPSFDSGQYF. The CDR3 DNA sequence: TGTGCCAGCAGCCCATCTTTTGACTCCGGGCAGTACTTC.

The rearrangement joins TRBV4-1 to TRBJ1-5; TRBD1 matches at 10 bases. Germline CDR1 reads MGHRA; CDR2 reads YSYEKL. V was pared by 4 bases and J by 2 bases, with 2 bases of the junction left unmatched. The CDR3 runs 15 residues. The CDR3 sequence is CASSRDRGRNQPQHF. The CDR3 DNA follows: TGCGCCAGCAGCCGGGACAGGGGTCGCAATCAGCCCCAGCATTTT.

This clone has a handful of counts. The J gene is TRBJ1-2, the V gene TRBV5-6; perhaps TRBD1 as D (5 bases). The CDR3 runs to 15 residues. The V end was cut by 4 bases, the J end by 7 bases, with 20 bases between. The V gene's germline CDR1 is SGHDT and CDR2 YYEEEE. The CDR3 loop reads CASSTLGGAVAGYTF. DNA for the CDR3: TGTGCCAGCAGCACCCTAGGAGGGGCAGTTGCTGGCTACACCTTC.

V is TRBV5-1 and J is TRBJ2-5; a possible D gene is TRBD1 (6 bases). The DNA end is more similar to TRBJ2-7, so the J call may be wrong. The length of the CDR3 is 15 residues. Germline loops: CDR1 SGHRS, CDR2 YFSETQ. The CDR3 loop reads CASSPDKTGTYEQYF. Written as DNA, the CDR3 is TGCGCCAGCAGCCCGGATAAGACAGGTACCTACGAGCAGTACTTC.